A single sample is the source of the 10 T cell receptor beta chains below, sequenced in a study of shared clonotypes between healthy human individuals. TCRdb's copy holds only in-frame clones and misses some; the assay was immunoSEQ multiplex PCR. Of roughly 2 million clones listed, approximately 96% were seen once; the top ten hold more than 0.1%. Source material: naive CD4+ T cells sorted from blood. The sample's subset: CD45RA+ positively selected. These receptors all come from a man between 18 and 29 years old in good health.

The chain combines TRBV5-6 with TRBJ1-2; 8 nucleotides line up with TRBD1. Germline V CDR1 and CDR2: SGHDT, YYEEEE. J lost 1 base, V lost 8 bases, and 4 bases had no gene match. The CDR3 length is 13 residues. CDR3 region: CASSGQGNYGYTF. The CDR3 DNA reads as TGTGCCAGTAGCGGACAGGGTAACTATGGCTACACCTTC.

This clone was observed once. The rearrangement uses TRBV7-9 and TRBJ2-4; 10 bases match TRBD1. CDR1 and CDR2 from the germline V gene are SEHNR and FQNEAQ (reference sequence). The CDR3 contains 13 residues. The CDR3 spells CAWDRGTKNIQYF. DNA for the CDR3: TGTGCTTGGGACAGGGGTACCAAAAACATTCAGTACTTC.

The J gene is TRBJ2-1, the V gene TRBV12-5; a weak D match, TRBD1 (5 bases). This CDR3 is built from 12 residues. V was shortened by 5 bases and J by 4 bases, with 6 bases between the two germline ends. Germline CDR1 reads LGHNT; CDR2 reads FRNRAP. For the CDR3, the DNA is TGTGCTAGTGGTCAGGGTTACAATGAGCAGTTCTTC. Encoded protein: CASGQGYNEQFF.

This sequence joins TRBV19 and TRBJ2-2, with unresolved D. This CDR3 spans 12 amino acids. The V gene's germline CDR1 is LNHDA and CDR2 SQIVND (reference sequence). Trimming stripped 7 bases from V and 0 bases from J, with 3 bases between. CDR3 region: CASNPNTGELFF. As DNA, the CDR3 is TGTGCCAGTAACCCGAACACCGGGGAGCTGTTTTTT.

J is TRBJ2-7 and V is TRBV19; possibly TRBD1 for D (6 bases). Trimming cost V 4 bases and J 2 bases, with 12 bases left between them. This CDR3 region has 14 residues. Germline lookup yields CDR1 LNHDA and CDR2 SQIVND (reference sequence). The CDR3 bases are TGTGCCAGTAGTACGGACAGCCTCGCCTACGAGCAGTACTTC. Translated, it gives CASSTDSLAYEQYF.

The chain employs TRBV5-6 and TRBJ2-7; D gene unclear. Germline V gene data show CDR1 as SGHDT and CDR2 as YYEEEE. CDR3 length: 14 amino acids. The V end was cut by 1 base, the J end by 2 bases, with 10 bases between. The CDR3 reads CASSLSDPPYEQYF. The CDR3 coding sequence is TGTGCCAGCAGCTTGTCAGATCCACCCTACGAGCAGTACTTC. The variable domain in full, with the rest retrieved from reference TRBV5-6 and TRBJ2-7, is DAGVTQSPTHLIKTRGQQVTLRCSPKSGHDTVSWYQQALGQGPQFIFQYYEEEERQRGNFPDRFSGHQFPNYSSELNVNALLLGDSALYLCASSLSDPPYEQYFGPGTRLTVT.

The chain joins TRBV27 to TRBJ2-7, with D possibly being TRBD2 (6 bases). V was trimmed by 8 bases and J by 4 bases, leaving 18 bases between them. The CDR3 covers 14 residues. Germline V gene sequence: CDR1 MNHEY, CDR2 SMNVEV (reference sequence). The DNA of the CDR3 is TGTGCCAGCGGCTCCCGGGACTTCTTTTACGAGCAGTACTTC. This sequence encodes CASGSRDFFYEQYF.

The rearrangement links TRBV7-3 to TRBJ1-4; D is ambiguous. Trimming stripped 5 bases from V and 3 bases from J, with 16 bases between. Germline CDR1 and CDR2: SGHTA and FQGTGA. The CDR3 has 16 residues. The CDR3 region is CASSPTGGTANEKLFF. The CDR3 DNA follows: TGTGCCAGCAGCCCAACGGGAGGCACAGCTAATGAAAAACTGTTTTTT.

CDR3 sequence reads: CASSYDWGAGNTIYF. Written as DNA, the CDR3 is TGTGCCAGCAGTTACGATTGGGGGGCTGGAAACACCATATATTTT. The chain uses TRBV6-6 and TRBJ1-3; a possible D gene is TRBD1 (5 bases). The germline gives CDR1 MNHNY, CDR2 SVGAGI (reference sequence). V dropped 2 bases and J dropped 2 bases, with 10 bases sitting between them. The CDR3 has 15 residues.

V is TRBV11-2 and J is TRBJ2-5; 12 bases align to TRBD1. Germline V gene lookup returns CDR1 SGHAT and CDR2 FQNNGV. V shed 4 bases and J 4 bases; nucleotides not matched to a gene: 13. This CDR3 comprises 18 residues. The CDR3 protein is CASSSRTGQGASRETQYF. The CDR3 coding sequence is TGTGCCAGCAGCTCCCGAACGGGACAGGGGGCTTCGAGAGAGACCCAGTACTTC.